This TCR beta chain was captured in a study of T cells expressing NK-cell markers. About the study: Sorted CD3+CD56+NKG2C+, CD3+CD56+NKG2C- and CD3+CD56-NKG2C+ T cells provided the TCR beta repertoires. The study sequenced eight donors, seven HCMV-seropositive and one seronegative. The study, taken as a whole, reports: Whether expanded NKG2C+ T cell clones were HCMV specific stayed uncertain.

This CDR3 spans 15 amino acids. Per germline, CDR1 LGHNA and CDR2 YNFKEQ. Concerning this clonotype itself: Its antigen is not known.

The TCR beta cDNA came from 5'RACE template switching with UMIs. TCRdb re-called the 5' RACE reads and gives one entry per CDR3 protein, without DNA. In all, the sample yields 350,000 to 450,000 distinct CDR3 sequences. The origin of this receptor is a man aged 18-69 years in good health. The chain has TRBV4-2 and TRBJ2-5; TCRdb reports TRBD1, a call that lacks DNA to check it against. Sequenced material: blood T cells: a sorted CD56 or NKG2C T cell subset, CD4+ or CD8+ T cells, or bulk PBMC T cells (not recorded which). CDR3 sequence: CASSQGTGVQETQYF.